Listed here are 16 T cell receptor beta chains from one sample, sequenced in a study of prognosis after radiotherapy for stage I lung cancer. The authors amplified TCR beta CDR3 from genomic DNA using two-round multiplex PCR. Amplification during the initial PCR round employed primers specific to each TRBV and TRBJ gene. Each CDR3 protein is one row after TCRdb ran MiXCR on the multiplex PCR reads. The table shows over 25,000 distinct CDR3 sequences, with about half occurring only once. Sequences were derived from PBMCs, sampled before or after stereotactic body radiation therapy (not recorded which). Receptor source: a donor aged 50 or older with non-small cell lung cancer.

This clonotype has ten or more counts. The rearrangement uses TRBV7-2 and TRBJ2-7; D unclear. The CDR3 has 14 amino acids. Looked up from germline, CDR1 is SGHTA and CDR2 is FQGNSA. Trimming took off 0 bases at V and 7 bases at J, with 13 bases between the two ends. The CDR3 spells CASSLAGSLGEQYF. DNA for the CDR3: TGTGCCAGCAGCTTAGCGGGATCCCTCGGGGAGCAGTACTTC. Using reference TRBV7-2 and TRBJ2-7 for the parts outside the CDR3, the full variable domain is GAGVSQSPSNKVTEKGKDVELRCDPISGHTALYWYRQSLGQGLEFLIYFQGNSAPDKSGLPSDRFSAERTGGSVSTLTIQRTQQEDSAVYLCASSLAGSLGEQYFGPGTRLTVT.

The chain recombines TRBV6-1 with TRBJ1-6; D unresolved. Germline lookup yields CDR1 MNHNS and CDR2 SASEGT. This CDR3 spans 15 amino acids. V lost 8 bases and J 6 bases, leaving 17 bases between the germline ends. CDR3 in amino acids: CASVCTPRGNSPLHF. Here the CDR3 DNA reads TGTGCCAGCGTTTGTACCCCCCGGGGTAATTCACCCCTCCACTTT.

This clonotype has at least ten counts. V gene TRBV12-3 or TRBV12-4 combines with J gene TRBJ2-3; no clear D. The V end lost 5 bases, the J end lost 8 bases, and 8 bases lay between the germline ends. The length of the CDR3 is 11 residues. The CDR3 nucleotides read TGTGCCAGCAGTCCAGGAGTTACGCAGTATTTT. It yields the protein CASSPGVTQYF.

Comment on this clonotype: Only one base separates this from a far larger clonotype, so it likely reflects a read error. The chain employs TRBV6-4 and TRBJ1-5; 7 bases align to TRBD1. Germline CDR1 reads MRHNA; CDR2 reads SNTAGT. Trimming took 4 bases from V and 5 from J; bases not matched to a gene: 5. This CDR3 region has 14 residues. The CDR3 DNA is TGTGCCAGCAGTGCGGACAGGTCCTATCAGCCCCAGCATTTT. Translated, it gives CASSADRSYQPQHF.

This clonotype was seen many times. CDR3 loop: CASSLVGGNQPQHF. The CDR3 coding sequence is TGTGCCAGCAGCTTGGTCGGGGGTAATCAGCCCCAGCATTTT. The rearrangement joins TRBV5-8 to TRBJ1-5, with D possibly matching TRBD1 (5 bases). The CDR3 runs to 14 residues. V gave up 0 bases and J gave up 4 bases, with 8 bases separating them. CDR1 and CDR2 (germline): SGHTS, YDEGEE.

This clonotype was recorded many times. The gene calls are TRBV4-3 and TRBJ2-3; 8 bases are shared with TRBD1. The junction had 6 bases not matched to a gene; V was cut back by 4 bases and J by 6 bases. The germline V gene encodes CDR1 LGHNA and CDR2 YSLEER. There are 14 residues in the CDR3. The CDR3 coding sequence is TGCGCCAGCAGCCGGACAGGGAAGCAGGATACGCAGTATTTT. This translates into CASSRTGKQDTQYF.

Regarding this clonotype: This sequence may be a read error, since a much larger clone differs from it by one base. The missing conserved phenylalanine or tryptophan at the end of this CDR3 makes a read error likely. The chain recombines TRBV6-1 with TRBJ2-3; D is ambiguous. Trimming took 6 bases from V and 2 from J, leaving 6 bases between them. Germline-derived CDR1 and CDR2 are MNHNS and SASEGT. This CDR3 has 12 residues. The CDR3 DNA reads TGTGCCAGCAGCCGACACACAGATACGCAGTATTCT. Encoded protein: CASSRHTDTQYS.

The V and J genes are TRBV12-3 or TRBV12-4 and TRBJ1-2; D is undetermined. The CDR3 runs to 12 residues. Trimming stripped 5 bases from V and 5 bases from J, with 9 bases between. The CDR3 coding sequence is TGTGCCAGCAGTGAGGGTGGGTATGGCTACACCTTC. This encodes CASSEGGYGYTF.

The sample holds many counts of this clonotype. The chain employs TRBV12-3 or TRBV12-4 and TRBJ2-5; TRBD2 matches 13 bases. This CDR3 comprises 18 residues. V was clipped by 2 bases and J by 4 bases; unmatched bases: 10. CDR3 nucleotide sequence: TGTGCCAGCAGTTTAACTAGCGGGAGGGCCGGGGGAGTAGAGACCCAGTACTTC. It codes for CASSLTSGRAGGVETQYF.

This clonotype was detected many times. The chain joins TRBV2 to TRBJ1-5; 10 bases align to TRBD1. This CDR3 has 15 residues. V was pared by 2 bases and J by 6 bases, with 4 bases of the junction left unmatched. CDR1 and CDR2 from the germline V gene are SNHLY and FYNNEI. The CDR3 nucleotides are TGTGCCAGCAGTGAACGGACAGGGGGGGGTCAGCCCCAGCATTTT. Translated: CASSERTGGGQPQHF.

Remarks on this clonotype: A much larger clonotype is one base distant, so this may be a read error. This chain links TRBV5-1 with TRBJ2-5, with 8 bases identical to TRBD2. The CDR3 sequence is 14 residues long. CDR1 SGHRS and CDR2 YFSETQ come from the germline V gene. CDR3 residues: CASSFGLAQENQYF. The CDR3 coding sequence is TGCGCCAGCAGCTTTGGACTAGCACAAGAGAACCAGTACTTC.

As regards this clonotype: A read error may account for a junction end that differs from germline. The CDR3 DNA reads as TGTGTCAGCAGATTAGAGTCTAGCGGGGGCTACGAGCAGTACTTC. Encoded protein: CVSRLESSGGYEQYF. The chain recombines TRBV7-2 with TRBJ2-7, with 10 bases aligning to TRBD2. The germline CDR1 and CDR2 sequences are SGHTA and FQGNSA. The CDR3 covers 15 residues.

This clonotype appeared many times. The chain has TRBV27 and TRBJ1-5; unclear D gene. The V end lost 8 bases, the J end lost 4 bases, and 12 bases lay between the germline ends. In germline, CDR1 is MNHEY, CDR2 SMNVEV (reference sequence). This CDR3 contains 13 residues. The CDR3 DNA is TGTGCCAGCGGAACAGCGCCTAATCAGCCCCAGCATTTT. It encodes CASGTAPNQPQHF.

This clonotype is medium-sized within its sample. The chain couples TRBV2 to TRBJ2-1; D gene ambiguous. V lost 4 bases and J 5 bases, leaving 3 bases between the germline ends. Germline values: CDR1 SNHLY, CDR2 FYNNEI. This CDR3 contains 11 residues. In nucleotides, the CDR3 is TGTGCCAGCAGTGCCCACAATGAGCAGTTCTTC. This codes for CASSAHNEQFF.

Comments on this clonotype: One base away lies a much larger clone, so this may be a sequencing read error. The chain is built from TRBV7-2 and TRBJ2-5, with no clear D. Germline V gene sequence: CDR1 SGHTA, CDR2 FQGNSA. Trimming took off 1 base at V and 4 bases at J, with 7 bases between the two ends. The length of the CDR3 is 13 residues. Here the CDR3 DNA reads TGTGCCAGCAGCTTAGGCCTCCGAGAGACCCAGTACTTC. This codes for CASSLGLRETQYF.

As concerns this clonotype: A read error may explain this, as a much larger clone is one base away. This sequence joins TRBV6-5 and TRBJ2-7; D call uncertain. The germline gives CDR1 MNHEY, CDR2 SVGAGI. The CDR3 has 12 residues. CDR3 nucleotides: TGTGCCATCAGTTACGTGGTGTACGAGCAGTACTTC. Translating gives CAISYVVYEQYF.